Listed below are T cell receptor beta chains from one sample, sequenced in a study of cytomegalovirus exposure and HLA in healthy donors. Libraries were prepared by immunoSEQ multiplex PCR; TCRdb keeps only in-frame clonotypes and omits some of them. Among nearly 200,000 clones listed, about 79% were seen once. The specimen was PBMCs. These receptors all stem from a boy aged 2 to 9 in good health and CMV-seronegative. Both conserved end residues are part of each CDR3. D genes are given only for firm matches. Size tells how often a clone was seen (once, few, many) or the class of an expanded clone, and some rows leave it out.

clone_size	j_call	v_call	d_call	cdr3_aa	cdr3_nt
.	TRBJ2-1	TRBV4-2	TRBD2	CASSQDPPVAGSYNEQFF	TGTGCCAGCAGCCAAGATCCCCCTGTAGCGGGGTCCTACAATGAGCAGTTCTTC
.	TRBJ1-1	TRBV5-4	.	CASSLGLRGMNTEAFF	TGTGCCAGCAGCTTGGGGCTGCGGGGCATGAACACTGAAGCTTTCTTT
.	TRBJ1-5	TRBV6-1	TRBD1	CASSGKGTGIRSNQPQHF	TGTGCCAGCAGTGGGAAGGGGACAGGGATACGTAGCAATCAGCCCCAGCATTTT
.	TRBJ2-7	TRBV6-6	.	CASSYGGGTYEQYF	TGTGCCAGCAGTTATGGTGGGGGGACGTACGAGCAGTACTTC
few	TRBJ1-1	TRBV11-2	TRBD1	CASSTRQGPVNTEAFF	TGTGCCAGCAGCACCAGACAGGGACCCGTGAACACTGAAGCTTTCTTT
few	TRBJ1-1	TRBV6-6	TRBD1	CASSFGDRGNTEAFF	TGTGCCAGCAGTTTCGGGGACAGAGGGAACACTGAAGCTTTCTTT
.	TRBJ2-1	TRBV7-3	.	CASSLRSTSSYNEQFF	TGTGCCAGCAGCTTAAGGTCAACTAGCTCCTACAATGAGCAGTTCTTC
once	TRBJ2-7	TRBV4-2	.	CASSQAGDLAYEQYF	TGTGCCAGCAGCCAAGCAGGGGACCTCGCCTACGAGCAGTACTTC
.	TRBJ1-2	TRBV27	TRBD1	CASSLGGQGRIQGYTF	TGTGCCAGCAGTTTGGGTGGACAGGGGAGGATTCAGGGCTACACCTTC
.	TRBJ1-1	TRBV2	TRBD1	CASSERTGEYTEAFF	TGTGCCAGCAGTGAAAGGACAGGGGAGTACACTGAAGCTTTCTTT
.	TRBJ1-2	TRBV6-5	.	CASSTTGWANYGYTF	TGTGCCAGCAGTACCACAGGGTGGGCTAACTATGGCTACACCTTC
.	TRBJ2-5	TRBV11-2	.	CASSFISGGRQETQYF	TGTGCCAGCAGCTTCATATCAGGAGGCCGACAAGAGACCCAGTACTTC
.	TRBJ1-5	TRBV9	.	CASSETGQKNQPQHF	TGTGCCAGCAGCGAAACAGGACAGAAAAATCAGCCCCAGCATTTT
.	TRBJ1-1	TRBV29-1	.	CSVAGVMNTEAFF	TGCAGCGTTGCGGGGGTTATGAACACTGAAGCTTTCTTT
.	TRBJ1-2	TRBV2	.	CASSRRQAHYGYTF	TGTGCCAGCAGTCGTAGACAGGCTCACTATGGCTACACCTTC
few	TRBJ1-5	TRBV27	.	CASSLYGSGNQPQHF	TGTGCCAGCAGTTTATATGGCTCTGGCAATCAGCCCCAGCATTTT
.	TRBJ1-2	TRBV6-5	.	CASGGWEESNGYTF	TGTGCCAGCGGTGGCTGGGAGGAATCGAATGGCTACACCTTC
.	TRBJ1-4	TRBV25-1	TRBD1	CASRILDRSNEKLFF	TGTGCCAGCAGGATTCTGGACAGGTCTAATGAAAAACTGTTTTTT
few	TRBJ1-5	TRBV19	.	CASSSLRWGLLGRNNQPQHF	TGTGCCAGTAGTAGCCTGCGGTGGGGCTTGTTGGGGCGGAACAATCAGCCCCAGCATTTT
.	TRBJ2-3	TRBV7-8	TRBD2	CASSLYFTRLAGGHTDTQYF	TGTGCCAGCAGCCTTTATTTCACCCGGCTAGCGGGGGGACACACAGATACGCAGTATTTT
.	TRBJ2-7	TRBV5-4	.	CASSLPGQLTYEQYF	TGTGCCAGCAGCTTGCCCGGACAGCTTACCTACGAGCAGTACTTC
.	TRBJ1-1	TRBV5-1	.	CASSPPQGMNTEAFF	TGCGCCAGCAGCCCCCCCCAGGGGATGAACACTGAAGCTTTCTTT
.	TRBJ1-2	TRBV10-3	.	CAIGETRASANYGYTF	TGTGCCATCGGGGAAACTAGGGCTTCCGCTAACTATGGCTACACCTTC
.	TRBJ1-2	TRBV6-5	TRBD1	CASSYLGQYGYTF	TGTGCCAGCAGTTACTTGGGACAGTATGGCTACACCTTC
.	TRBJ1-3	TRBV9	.	CASSVGETSHSGNTIYF	TGTGCCAGCAGCGTAGGTGAGACTTCCCACTCTGGAAACACCATATATTTT
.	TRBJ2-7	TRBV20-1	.	CSFLLAGEQYF	TGCAGTTTCCTCCTGGCTGGCGAGCAGTACTTC
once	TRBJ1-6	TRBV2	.	CASRRGDNSPLHF	TGTGCCAGCAGGCGCGGGGACAATTCACCCCTCCACTTT
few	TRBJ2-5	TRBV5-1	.	CASREWDQETQYF	TGCGCCAGCAGGGAGTGGGACCAAGAGACCCAGTACTTC
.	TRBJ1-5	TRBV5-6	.	CASSLAQGQPQHF	TGTGCCAGCAGCTTGGCCCAGGGGCAGCCCCAGCATTTT
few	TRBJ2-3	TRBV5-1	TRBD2	CASRGRGGTDTQYF	TGCGCCAGCAGGGGTCGGGGGGGCACAGATACGCAGTATTTT
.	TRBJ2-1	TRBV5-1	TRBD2	CASSLLAGPRGEQFF	TGCGCCAGCAGCTTGCTAGCGGGGCCGCGGGGTGAGCAGTTCTTC
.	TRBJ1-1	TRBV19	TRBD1	CASSIGGTGGTEAFF	TGTGCCAGTAGTATAGGGGGGACAGGGGGCACTGAAGCTTTCTTT
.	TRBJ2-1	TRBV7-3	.	CASSPSLAEDEQFF	TGTGCCAGCAGCCCGTCCTTAGCGGAGGATGAGCAGTTCTTC
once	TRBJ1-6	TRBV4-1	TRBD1	CASSQDKIQGRHSPLHF	TGCGCCAGCAGCCAAGATAAAATACAGGGGAGACATTCACCCCTCCACTTT
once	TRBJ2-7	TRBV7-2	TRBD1	CASSLAGDRVIPYEQYF	TGTGCCAGCAGCTTAGCCGGCGACAGGGTAATTCCCTACGAGCAGTACTTC
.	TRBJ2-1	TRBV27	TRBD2	CASSLTSGEPEQFF	TGTGCCAGCAGTCTGACTAGCGGGGAACCCGAGCAGTTCTTC
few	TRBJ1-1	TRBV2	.	CASSPVPDLPMNTEAFF	TGTGCCAGCAGCCCGGTCCCCGATCTTCCCATGAACACTGAAGCTTTCTTT
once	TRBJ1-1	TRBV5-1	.	CASSLAGLLNTEAFF	TGCGCCAGCAGCTTGGCAGGCCTCCTGAACACTGAAGCTTTCTTT
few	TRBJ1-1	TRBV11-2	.	CASSSLLSEAFF	TGTGCCAGCAGCTCTCTCCTCTCTGAAGCTTTCTTT
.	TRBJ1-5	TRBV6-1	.	CASRQTATQNQPQHF	TGTGCCAGCAGGCAAACCGCTACTCAAAATCAGCCCCAGCATTTT
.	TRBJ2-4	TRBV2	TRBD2	CASSPPGGWAKNIQYF	TGTGCCAGCAGTCCCCCGGGGGGGTGGGCCAAAAACATTCAGTACTTC
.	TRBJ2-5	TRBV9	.	CASSEDWKPQETQYF	TGTGCCAGCAGCGAGGACTGGAAACCTCAAGAGACCCAGTACTTC
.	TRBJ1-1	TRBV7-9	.	CASSFRLDTEAFF	TGTGCCAGCAGCTTCCGCCTAGACACTGAAGCTTTCTTT
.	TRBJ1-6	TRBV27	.	CASSGGRGGPYNSPLHF	TGTGCCAGCAGTGGGGGACGGGGGGGCCCCTATAATTCACCCCTCCACTTT
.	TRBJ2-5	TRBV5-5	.	CASSLTGRMKETQYF	TGTGCCAGCAGCTTGACGGGGAGGATGAAAGAGACCCAGTACTTC
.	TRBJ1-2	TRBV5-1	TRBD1	CASMSPGGRGYTF	TGCGCCAGCATGTCTCCAGGGGGCCGGGGCTACACCTTC
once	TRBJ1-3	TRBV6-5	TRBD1	CASSATGSGNTIYF	TGTGCCAGCAGTGCGACAGGGTCAGGAAACACCATATATTTT
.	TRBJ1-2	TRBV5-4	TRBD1	CASSPDRNYGYTF	TGTGCCAGCAGCCCGGACAGGAACTATGGCTACACCTTC
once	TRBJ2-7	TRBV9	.	CASSVGRQVRTPYEQYF	TGTGCCAGCAGCGTAGGGAGGCAGGTTAGAACCCCCTACGAGCAGTACTTC
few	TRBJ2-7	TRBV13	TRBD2	CASSSGPTGLAGGHEQYF	TGTGCCAGCAGCTCCGGCCCCACGGGACTAGCGGGGGGGCACGAGCAGTACTTC
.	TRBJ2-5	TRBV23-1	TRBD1	CASSQEGTGEETQYF	TGCGCCAGCAGTCAAGAGGGGACAGGGGAAGAGACCCAGTACTTC
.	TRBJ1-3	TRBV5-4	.	CASSLGQTPGTIYF	TGTGCCAGCAGCCTTGGACAGACCCCTGGGACCATATATTTT
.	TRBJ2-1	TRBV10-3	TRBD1	CAIRPGQGAHEQFF	TGTGCCATCAGGCCGGGACAGGGGGCCCATGAGCAGTTCTTC
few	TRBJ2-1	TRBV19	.	CASSTTYNEQFF	TGTGCCAGTAGTACCACCTACAATGAGCAGTTCTTC
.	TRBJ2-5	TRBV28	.	CASSQGFEETQYF	TGTGCCAGCAGCCAGGGCTTCGAAGAGACCCAGTACTTC
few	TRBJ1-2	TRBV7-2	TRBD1	CASSTRDSFYGYTF	TGTGCCAGCAGCACCAGGGACAGCTTCTATGGCTACACCTTC
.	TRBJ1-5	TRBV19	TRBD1	CASSIWDRDLGQPQHF	TGTGCCAGTAGTATTTGGGACAGGGACCTTGGTCAGCCCCAGCATTTT
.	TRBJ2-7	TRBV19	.	CASSMFGGQLLTYEQYF	TGTGCCAGTAGTATGTTTGGGGGACAACTCCTTACCTACGAGCAGTACTTC
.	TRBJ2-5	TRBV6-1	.	CASSEGVRETQYF	TGTGCCAGCAGTGAAGGAGTGAGAGAGACCCAGTACTTC